Below, one T cell receptor beta chain is given with its context. These data belong to a study of blood T cell repertoires in COVID-19. During active infection, Seattle patients enrolled and were then monitored through disease. In germline, CDR1 is SGHRS, CDR2 YFSETQ. The CDR3 has 17 amino acids. J was trimmed by 0 bases and V by 0 bases; bases with no gene match: 6. The table came from immunoSEQ multiplex PCR; TCRdb's copy has only in-frame clones and leaves some out. The data hold about 240,000 clones, with 65% to 90% observed a single time. Sequencing used peripheral blood. This clonotype was obtained from a man aged 50-59 years with COVID-19, enrolled during active disease. The chain has TRBV5-1 and TRBJ2-5; TRBD2 matches 9 bases. The DNA of the CDR3 is TGCGCCAGCAGCTTGGCCCCTAGCGGGGTGTACCAAGAGACCCAGTACTTC. Translated: CASSLAPSGVYQETQYF.